The entry below gives a single T cell receptor beta chain sequence along with its context. In the authors' methods: Amplifying reference gene primers gave estimates of nucleated cell counts. Assay: immunoSEQ multiplex PCR; the TCRdb copy retains only in-frame clones and omits some. D and trimming come from the DNA, and the V and J calls and clone size come from that table. The sample consists of nearly 250,000 clones, 86% of them appearing once. This entry belongs to a study of blood T cell repertoires in COVID-19. This CDR3 contains 13 residues. The V gene's germline CDR1 is SGHNT and CDR2 YYREEE (reference sequence). Trimming at V came to 4 bases and at J to 6 bases, leaving 5 bases not matched to a gene.

The sequenced sample was peripheral blood. The chain combines TRBV5-4 with TRBJ1-1, with 8 bases lining up with TRBD1. The sequence was obtained from a woman aged 55-70 years who had recovered from COVID-19. CDR3 nucleotides: TGTGCCAGCAGCCACCCGGACAGGGCTGAAGCTTTCTTT. Translation gives CASSHPDRAEAFF.